This TCR beta chain was sequenced for a study of OX40 agonist ivuxolimab in advanced cancers. The V end was cut by 4 bases, the J end by 7 bases, with 17 bases between. The CDR3 has 14 residues. Germline CDR1 LNHDA, CDR2 SQIVND (reference sequence). Study-level results: What antigens the expanded peripheral T cells recognized was never established. Patients with a partial response at 0.1-3.0 mg/kg had among the lowest clonal expansion.

In regard to this clone: Antigen unknown.

The protocol was immunoSEQ multiplex PCR, while the TCRdb copy is restricted to in-frame clones and leaves out a portion. The table includes about 36,000 clones, around two thirds detected once. Anyone with autoimmune disease history or systemic immunosuppression was excluded. This clonotype originated in an adult with an advanced solid tumor such as melanoma, head and neck, liver or kidney cancer. The sample consisted of CD4+ or CD8+ T cells sorted from blood, taken in a trial of the OX40 agonist ivuxolimab. The rearrangement links TRBV19 to TRBJ2-7; TRBD1 might be the D (5 bases). The CDR3 loop reads CASSRSQGTGEQYF. For the CDR3, the DNA is TGTGCCAGTAGTAGAAGTCAGGGAACGGGTGAGCAGTACTTC. Together with reference TRBV19 and TRBJ2-7, the CDR3 gives the full variable domain: DGGITQSPKYLFRKEGQNVTLSCEQNLNHDAMYWYRQDPGQGLRLIYYSQIVNDFQKGDIAEGYSVSREKKESFPLTVTSAQKNPTAFYLCASSRSQGTGEQYFGPGTRLTVT.